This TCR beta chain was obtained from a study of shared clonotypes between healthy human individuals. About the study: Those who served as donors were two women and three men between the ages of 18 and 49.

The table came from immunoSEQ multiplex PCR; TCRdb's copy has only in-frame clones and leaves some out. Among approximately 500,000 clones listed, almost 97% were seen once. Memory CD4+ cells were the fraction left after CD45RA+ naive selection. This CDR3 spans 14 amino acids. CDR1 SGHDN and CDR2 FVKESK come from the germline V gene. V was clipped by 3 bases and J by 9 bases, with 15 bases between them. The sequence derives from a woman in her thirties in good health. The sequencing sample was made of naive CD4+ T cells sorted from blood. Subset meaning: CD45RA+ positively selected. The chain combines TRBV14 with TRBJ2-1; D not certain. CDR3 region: CASSHGRARPEQFF. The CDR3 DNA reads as TGTGCCAGCAGCCATGGACGGGCTCGTCCTGAGCAGTTCTTC.